This T cell receptor beta chain was sequenced for a study of T cell repertoires in cytomegalovirus infection. The junction had 7 bases not matched to a gene; V was cut back by 0 bases and J by 0 bases. The germline V gene has CDR1 DFQATT and CDR2 SNEGSKA (reference sequence). The CDR3 spans 17 residues. Study-wide points: It was HLA-C-restricted CMV-specific TCR beta clonotypes that dominated the response ex vivo.

One entry per CDR3 protein results from TCRdb running MiXCR on the reads. Among nearly 650,000 distinct CDR3 sequences listed, around 24% were seen once. Comments on this clonotype: The antigen is unknown.

V is TRBV20-1 and J is TRBJ2-7; 11 bases align to TRBD2. The specimen was CD8+ T cells from PBMCs. This sequence was found in a human donor in good health (CMV status not recorded). Some clones in this sample may be carry-over from other donors' samples. The chain's CDR3 is CSARDPRLAGSSYEQYF. DNA of the CDR3: TGCAGTGCTAGAGATCCCCGACTAGCGGGGAGCTCCTACGAGCAGTACTTC.